Listed below are T cell receptor beta chains from one sample, sequenced in a study of blood T cell repertoires in COVID-19. The data were produced by immunoSEQ multiplex PCR, yet TCRdb's version contains in-frame clones alone and is incomplete. Counted here are under 300,000 clones, 85% to 90% occurring once; the ten biggest clones make up 15% to 18%. Sequenced: PBMCs or T cells enriched from blood (not recorded which). Every receptor here comes from a man aged 18 to 30 who had recovered from COVID-19. The CDR3 runs from the conserved cysteine through the conserved F or W. Fields, in order: V gene, D gene, clone size, J gene, CDR3 DNA, CDR3 protein. The D gene is left open where the match is weak. The size field is filled for only some rows; it gives once, few, many or a size class.

TRBV18	.	.	TRBJ2-7	TGTGCCAGCTCACCACCGTCTAGATACGAGCAGTACTTC	CASSPPSRYEQYF
TRBV4-1	.	.	TRBJ2-1	TGCGCCAGCAGCCCTCCAAGTCCCGCCTTAACCCGGGAATACAATGAGCAGTTCTTC	CASSPPSPALTREYNEQFF
TRBV7-8	.	.	TRBJ1-4	TGTGCCTGTTCAAGACGTGGGAGTGAAAAACTGTTTTTT	CACSRRGSEKLFF
TRBV29-1	.	once	TRBJ1-2	TGCAGCGTCTCCGGGCCCCTGCGGGATGGCTACACCTTC	CSVSGPLRDGYTF
TRBV11-2	TRBD1	.	TRBJ1-1	TGTGCCAGCAGATCTACAGGGGAACCTATGAAAGCTTTCTTT	CASRSTGEPMKAFF
TRBV6-4	TRBD2	.	TRBJ2-7	TGTGCCAGCAGCGGAAAGCTAGCGGGATCCGGCGAGCAGTACTTC	CASSGKLAGSGEQYF
TRBV2	TRBD1	.	TRBJ1-2	TGTGCCAGCAGTGGTAGGCGAGGGGGCCCCATCTTC	CASSGRRGGPIF
TRBV24-1	TRBD2	once	TRBJ2-5	TGTGCCACCAGTGATCCACTAGCGGGAGTTGAAGAGACCCAGTACTTC	CATSDPLAGVEETQYF
TRBV28	TRBD1	.	TRBJ1-2	TGTGCCAGCAGTAGGGGACAGGGGGGATATGGCTACACCTTC	CASSRGQGGYGYTF
TRBV7-9	.	.	TRBJ1-5	TGTGCCAGCAGCTTAGCAGGGAGTAATCAGCCCCAGCATTTT	CASSLAGSNQPQHF
TRBV19	.	once	TRBJ2-2	TGTGCCAGTAGTATGTCGGCAGGGTACACCGGGGAGCTGTTTTTT	CASSMSAGYTGELFF
TRBV5-1	.	.	TRBJ1-2	TGCGCCAGCAGCTTGGCCCAGCCCGGCGGGGTGGGCTACACCTTC	CASSLAQPGGVGYTF
TRBV5-6	.	.	TRBJ1-6	TGTGCCAGCAACTTGGTTAGGGGGAGGGGTTCACCCCTCCACTTT	CASNLVRGRGSPLHF
TRBV28	TRBD2	.	TRBJ2-7	TGTGCCAGCAGCTCATCTAGCGGGAGGGCTGGAGAGCAGTACTTC	CASSSSSGRAGEQYF
TRBV19	TRBD2	.	TRBJ2-1	TGTGCCAGTAGTATATCGGCGGGAGGCTACAATGAGCAGTTCTTC	CASSISAGGYNEQFF
TRBV27	.	many	TRBJ2-7	TGTGCCAGCAGTTTGGGGGGACAGTCCTACGAGCAGTACTTC	CASSLGGQSYEQYF
TRBV5-8	.	once	TRBJ1-5	TGTGCCAGCAGCTCCGACAGGTTTCTAAGACAGCCCCAGCATTTT	CASSSDRFLRQPQHF
TRBV20-1	.	.	TRBJ2-3	TGCAGTGCAAACAGGGCAGATACGCAGTATTTT	CSANRADTQYF
TRBV28	.	once	TRBJ2-7	TGTGCCAGCAGTCAGGGCTCCTACGAGCAGTACTTC	CASSQGSYEQYF
TRBV13	.	.	TRBJ1-3	TGTGCCAGCAGCTACGGTCTCCTCTCTGGAAACACCATATATTTT	CASSYGLLSGNTIYF
TRBV13	TRBD1	.	TRBJ1-1	TGTGCCAGCAGCCTCCGGACAGGGGGCTGGGGCACTGAAGCTTTCTTT	CASSLRTGGWGTEAFF
TRBV7-9	TRBD2	.	TRBJ2-1	TGTGCCAGCAGCTTAGGGGGACTAGGGTACAATGAGCAGTTCTTC	CASSLGGLGYNEQFF
TRBV2	.	.	TRBJ1-6	TGTGCCAGCAGTGCCAGAAATAATTCACCCCTCCACTTT	CASSARNNSPLHF
TRBV3-1/TRBV3-2	TRBD2	once	TRBJ2-3	TGTGCCAGCAGCCCAACTAGCGCGGGAACTGCGGATACGCAGTATTTT	CASSPTSAGTADTQYF